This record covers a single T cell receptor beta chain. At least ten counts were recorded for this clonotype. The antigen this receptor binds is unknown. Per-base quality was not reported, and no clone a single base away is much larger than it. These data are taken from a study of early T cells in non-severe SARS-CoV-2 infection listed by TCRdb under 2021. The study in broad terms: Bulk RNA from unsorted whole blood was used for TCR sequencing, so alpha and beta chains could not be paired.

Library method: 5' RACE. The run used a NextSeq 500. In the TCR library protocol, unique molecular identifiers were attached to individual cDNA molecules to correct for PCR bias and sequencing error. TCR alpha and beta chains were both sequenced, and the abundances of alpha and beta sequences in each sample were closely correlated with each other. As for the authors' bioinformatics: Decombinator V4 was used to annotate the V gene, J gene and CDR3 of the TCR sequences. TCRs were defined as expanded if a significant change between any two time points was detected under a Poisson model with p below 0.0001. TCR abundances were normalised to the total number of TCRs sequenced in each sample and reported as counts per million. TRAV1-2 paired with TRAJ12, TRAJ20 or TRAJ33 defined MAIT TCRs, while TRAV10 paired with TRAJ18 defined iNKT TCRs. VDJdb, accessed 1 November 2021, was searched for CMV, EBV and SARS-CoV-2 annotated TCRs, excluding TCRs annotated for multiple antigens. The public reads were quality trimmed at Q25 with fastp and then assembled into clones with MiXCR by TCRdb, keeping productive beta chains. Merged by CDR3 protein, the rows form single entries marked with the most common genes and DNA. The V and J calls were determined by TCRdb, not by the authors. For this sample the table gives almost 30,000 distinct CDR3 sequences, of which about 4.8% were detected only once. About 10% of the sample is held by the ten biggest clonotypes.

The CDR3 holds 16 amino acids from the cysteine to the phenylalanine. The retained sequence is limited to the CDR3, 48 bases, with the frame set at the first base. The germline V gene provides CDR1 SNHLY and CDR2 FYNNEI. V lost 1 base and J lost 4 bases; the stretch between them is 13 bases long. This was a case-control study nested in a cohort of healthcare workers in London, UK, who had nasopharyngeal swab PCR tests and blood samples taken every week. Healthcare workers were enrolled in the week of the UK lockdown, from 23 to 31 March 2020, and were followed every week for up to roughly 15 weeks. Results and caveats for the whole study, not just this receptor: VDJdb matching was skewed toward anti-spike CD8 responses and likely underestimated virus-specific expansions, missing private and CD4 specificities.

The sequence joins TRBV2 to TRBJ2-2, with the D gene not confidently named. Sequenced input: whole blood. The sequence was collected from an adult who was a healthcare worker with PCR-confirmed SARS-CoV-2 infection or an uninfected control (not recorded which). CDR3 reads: CASSEVRVVSTGELFF. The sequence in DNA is TGTGCCAGCAGTGAAGTAAGGGTAGTTAGCACCGGGGAGCTGTTTTTT.